Only a few counts were recorded for the clone carrying this T cell receptor beta chain. The source of the sample is a study of blood T cell repertoires in COVID-19. TCRdb's copy holds only in-frame clones and misses some; the assay was immunoSEQ multiplex PCR. This sample yields fewer than 350,000 clones, of which roughly 91% are seen a single time; about 4.6% belongs to the top ten. The germline V gene has CDR1 MNHEY and CDR2 SVGAGI. The germline V and J ends were trimmed by 7 bases and 2 bases, with 11 bases remaining between them. The CDR3 consists of 14 residues. Sample: peripheral blood. V is TRBV6-5 and J is TRBJ1-4, with D possibly TRBD1 on 6 matching bases. This receptor was taken from a man between 40 and 49 years old with acute or convalescent COVID-19. CDR3 sequence (DNA): TGTGCCAGCAATACGAGGGGGACTAATGAAAAACTGTTTTTT. Translated, it gives CASNTRGTNEKLFF.